Shown below are 14 T cell receptor beta chains from a single sample sequenced in a study of identical twins. TCRdb reprocessed the 5' RACE reads via MiXCR and lists one record per CDR3 protein. The sample lists 470,000 or so distinct CDR3 sequences; approximately 25% were seen once. This sample was also put to use in a study of T cells expressing NK-cell markers.

Sequenced sample: CD4+ T cells sorted from blood. The receptors were gathered from a woman in her late teens or twenties in good health.

The chain carries TRBV20-1 and TRBJ2-2; D is perhaps TRBD2 (6 bases). CDR1 and CDR2 (germline): DFQATT, SNEGSKA (reference sequence). CDR3 size: 13 residues. The V and J ends lost 3 bases and 3 bases respectively, with 8 bases between them. The CDR3 DNA follows: TGCAGTGCTAGCGGGAGATACACCGGGGAGCTGTTTTTT. Protein sequence: CSASGRYTGELFF.

The V gene is TRBV5-1, the J gene TRBJ1-1; D gene unclear. The CDR3 is 13 amino acids. Trimming removed 3 bases at V and 1 base at J, with 7 bases between. Germline CDR1 SGHRS, CDR2 YFSETQ. The CDR3 spells CASSSPGNTEAFF. DNA of the CDR3: TGCGCCAGCAGCTCTCCTGGGAACACTGAAGCTTTCTTT.

The rearrangement uses TRBV6-1 and TRBJ1-2; no reliable D call. The CDR3 extends over 12 amino acids. Germline V gene lookup returns CDR1 MNHNS and CDR2 SASEGT. V was pared by 8 bases and J by 8 bases, with 15 bases between. CDR3 DNA: TGTGCCAGCGGGGAGCGAACACGAGGCTACACCTTC. This translates into CASGERTRGYTF.

This clonotype was picked up a small number of times. This rearrangement joins TRBV29-1 to TRBJ1-1, with D uncertain. Germline V gives CDR1 SQVTM, CDR2 ANQGSEA. Between the trimmed V and J ends, which lost 4 bases and 5 bases, there was a span of 14 bases. The CDR3 totals 13 residues. This CDR3 reads CSVGGPGGTEAFF. The DNA of the CDR3 is TGCAGCGTTGGCGGGCCCGGCGGGACTGAAGCTTTCTTT.

This clonotype showed up just a few times. The rearrangement links TRBV7-9 to TRBJ2-3, with 8 nucleotides matching TRBD1. Unmatched junction bases numbered 11, after V lost 4 bases and J lost 2 bases. Germline values: CDR1 SEHNR, CDR2 FQNEAQ (reference sequence). This CDR3 spans 17 amino acids. In DNA, the CDR3 is TGTGCCAGCAGCTCCTTACGACAGGGGCCTACCACAGATACGCAGTATTTT. Protein product: CASSSLRQGPTTDTQYF.

This rearrangement joins TRBV7-8 to TRBJ2-7; 7 bases are a match to TRBD2. V was pared by 2 bases and J by 7 bases, with 8 bases of the junction left unmatched. The length of the CDR3 is 14 residues. The germline V gene has CDR1 SGHVS and CDR2 FQNEAQ. CDR3 DNA sequence: TGTGCCAGCAGCTTATTTGGCCGGGGGGAAGAGCAGTACTTC. Amino acid sequence: CASSLFGRGEEQYF.

A few counts support this clonotype. V usage is TRBV30 and J usage is TRBJ2-2; tentative D call: TRBD1 (5 bases). The CDR3 has 12 amino acids. CDR1 is GTSNPN and CDR2 is SVGIG in the germline V gene (reference sequence). V lost 2 bases, J lost 12 bases, and 13 bases lay in between. This CDR3 reads CAWSTGPGKLFF. Here the CDR3 DNA reads TGTGCCTGGAGTACCGGGCCAGGGAAGCTGTTTTTT.

The chain has TRBV20-1 and TRBJ1-1; D uncertain. Trimming removed 4 bases from V and 5 bases from J, with 11 bases in between. Germline CDR1 is DFQATT and CDR2 is SNEGSKA (reference sequence). This CDR3 spans 12 amino acids. The chain's CDR3 is CSATRGQTEAFF. CDR3 DNA: TGCAGTGCTACCCGGGGTCAAACTGAAGCTTTCTTT.

The sample holds a few counts of this clonotype. The chain uses TRBV4-2 and TRBJ2-3, with D possibly being TRBD2 (6 bases). V was cut by 1 base and J by 2 bases, with 13 bases left in between. The CDR3 extends over 16 amino acids. Per germline, CDR1 LGHNA and CDR2 YNFKEQ. As DNA, the CDR3 is TGTGCCAGCAGCCAAGTGGGATGGGGGGACACAGATACGCAGTATTTT. Its protein is CASSQVGWGDTDTQYF.

This clonotype came up a few times. The chain has TRBV6-1 and TRBJ2-1; possible D gene TRBD1, 5 bases. The CDR3 has 15 amino acids. V lost 7 bases to trimming and J lost 4 bases, with 17 bases between them. CDR1 MNHNS and CDR2 SASEGT come from the germline V gene. The chain's CDR3 is CASNTRRDAYNEQFF. The CDR3, as DNA: TGTGCCAGCAACACGCGCAGGGATGCGTACAATGAGCAGTTCTTC.

The genes are TRBV9 and TRBJ2-2; no definite D call. Per germline, CDR1 SGDLS and CDR2 YYNGEE. This CDR3 is built from 13 residues. Trimming removed 0 bases at V and 7 bases at J, with 7 bases between. The CDR3 DNA is TGTGCCAGCAGCGTAGTGTTTGGCGGGGAGCTGTTTTTT. Its translation: CASSVVFGGELFF.

The chain has TRBV29-1 and TRBJ2-1; a weak D match, TRBD2 (7 bases). The CDR3 extends over 16 amino acids. CDR1 SQVTM and CDR2 ANQGSEA come from the germline V gene. V lost 0 bases to trimming and J lost 0 bases, with 12 bases between them. The CDR3 region is CSVEEGRGSSYNEQFF. CDR3 bases: TGCAGCGTTGAAGAAGGGAGGGGGAGCTCCTACAATGAGCAGTTCTTC.

This clonotype was picked up a small number of times. J is TRBJ2-7 and V is TRBV7-8; D is uncertain. Germline lookup yields CDR1 SGHVS and CDR2 FQNEAQ. CDR3 length: 16 amino acids. The ends were cut back, 0 bases at V and 6 bases at J, with 18 bases in the middle. The CDR3 loop reads CASSLARMRDPLEQYF. The CDR3 DNA sequence: TGTGCCAGCAGCTTAGCGAGGATGCGAGACCCCCTCGAGCAGTACTTC. The entire variable domain, with the rest obtained from reference TRBV7-8 and TRBJ2-7, is as follows: GAGVSQSPRYKVAKRGQDVALRCDPISGHVSLFWYQQALGQGPEFLTYFQNEAQLDKSGLPSDRFFAERPEGSVSTLKIQRTQQEDSAVYLCASSLARMRDPLEQYFGPGTRLTVT.

This clonotype was seen more than once but under ten times. A read error may account for a junction end that differs from germline. This rearrangement joins TRBV7-3 to TRBJ2-1; 7 bases map to TRBD2. This CDR3 has 15 residues. Germline assignment: CDR1 SGHTA and CDR2 FQGTGA. The chain's CDR3 is CASSVTGGPYNEQFF. DNA for the CDR3: TGTGCCAGCAGCGTAACGGGGGGTCCCTACAATGAGCAGTTCTTC.